Given below is one T cell receptor (beta chain) in context. These data belong to a study of blood T cell repertoires in COVID-19. Study-level information: Sample material is recorded as cDNA or gDNA derived from T cells, B-cell-depleted T cells, or PBMCs.

The CDR3 contains 12 residues. V was clipped by 6 bases and J by 4 bases, with 9 bases between them. Germline V gene sequence: CDR1 MDHEN, CDR2 SYDVKM. Sequenced by immunoSEQ multiplex PCR; TCRdb stores in-frame clones only, minus some. The sample yields hundreds of thousands of clones, approximately 86% seen once. The sequenced sample was peripheral blood. The rearrangement links TRBV28 to TRBJ1-1; weak D call: TRBD1 (5 bases). The TCR was taken from a woman aged 45-60 years who had recovered from COVID-19. The CDR3 region is CASSLQVTEAFF. The CDR3 coding sequence is TGTGCCAGCAGCCTACAGGTCACTGAAGCTTTCTTT.